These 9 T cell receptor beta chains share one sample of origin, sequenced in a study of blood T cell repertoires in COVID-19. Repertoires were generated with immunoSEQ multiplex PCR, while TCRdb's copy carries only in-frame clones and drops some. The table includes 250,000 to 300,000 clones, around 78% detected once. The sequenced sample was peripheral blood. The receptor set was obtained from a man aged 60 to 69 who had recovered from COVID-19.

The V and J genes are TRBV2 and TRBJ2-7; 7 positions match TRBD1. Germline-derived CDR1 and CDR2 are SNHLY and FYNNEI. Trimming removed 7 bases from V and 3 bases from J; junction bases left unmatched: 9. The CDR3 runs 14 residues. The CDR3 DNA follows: TGTGCCAGCATTCGACAGGGCTCGAACTACGAGCAGTACTTC. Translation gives CASIRQGSNYEQYF. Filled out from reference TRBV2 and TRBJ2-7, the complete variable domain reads EPEVTQTPSHQVTQMGQEVILRCVPISNHLYFYWYRQILGQKVEFLVSFYNNEISEKSEIFDDQFSVERPDGSNFTLKIRSTKLEDSAMYFCASIRQGSNYEQYFGPGTRLTVT.

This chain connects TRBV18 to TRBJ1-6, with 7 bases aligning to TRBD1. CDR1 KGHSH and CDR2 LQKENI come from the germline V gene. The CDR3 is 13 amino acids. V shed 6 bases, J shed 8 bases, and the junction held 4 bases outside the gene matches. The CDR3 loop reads CASSPQGDSPLHF. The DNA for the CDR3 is TGTGCCAGCTCCCCCCAGGGGGATTCACCCCTCCACTTT.

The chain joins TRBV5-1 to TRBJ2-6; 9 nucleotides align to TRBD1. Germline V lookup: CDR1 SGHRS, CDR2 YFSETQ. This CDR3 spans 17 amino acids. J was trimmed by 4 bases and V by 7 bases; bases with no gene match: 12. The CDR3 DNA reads TGCGCCAGCTCACCGGGACAGGGTTCTCTGGGGGCCAACGTCCTGACTTTC. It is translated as CASSPGQGSLGANVLTF. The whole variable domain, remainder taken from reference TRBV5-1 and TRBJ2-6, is KAGVTQTPRYLIKTRGQQVTLSCSPISGHRSVSWYQQTPGQGLQFLFEYFSETQRNKGNFPGRFSGRQFSNSRSEMNVSTLELGDSALYLCASSPGQGSLGANVLTFGAGSRLTVL.

As DNA, the CDR3 is TGTGCCAGCAGCGGTTACGGGACTGGAAACACCATATATTTT. Translated: CASSGYGTGNTIYF. The chain links TRBV9 to TRBJ1-3; D is undetermined. The length of the CDR3 is 14 residues. Germline V gene data show CDR1 as SGDLS and CDR2 as YYNGEE. V was clipped by 3 bases and J by 2 bases, with 9 bases between them.

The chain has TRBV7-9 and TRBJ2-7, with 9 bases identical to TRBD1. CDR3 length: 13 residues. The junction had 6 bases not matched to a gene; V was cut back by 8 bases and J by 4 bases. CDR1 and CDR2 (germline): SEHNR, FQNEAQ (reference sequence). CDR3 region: CASGGTGRYEQYF. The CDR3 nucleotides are TGTGCCAGCGGTGGGACAGGGCGTTACGAGCAGTACTTC.

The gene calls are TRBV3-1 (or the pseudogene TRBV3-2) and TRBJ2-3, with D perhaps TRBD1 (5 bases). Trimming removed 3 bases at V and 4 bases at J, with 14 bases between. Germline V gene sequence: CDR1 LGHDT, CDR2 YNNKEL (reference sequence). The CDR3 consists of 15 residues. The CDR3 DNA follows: TGTGCCAGCAGCCAGGCGCAGGGCCGTCCAGATACGCAGTATTTT. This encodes CASSQAQGRPDTQYF.

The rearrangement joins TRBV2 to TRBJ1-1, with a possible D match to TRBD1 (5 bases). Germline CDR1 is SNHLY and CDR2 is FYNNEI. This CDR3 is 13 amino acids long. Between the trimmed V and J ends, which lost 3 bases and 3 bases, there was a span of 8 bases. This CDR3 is CASSETQDTEAFF. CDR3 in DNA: TGTGCCAGCAGTGAGACACAGGACACTGAAGCTTTCTTT.

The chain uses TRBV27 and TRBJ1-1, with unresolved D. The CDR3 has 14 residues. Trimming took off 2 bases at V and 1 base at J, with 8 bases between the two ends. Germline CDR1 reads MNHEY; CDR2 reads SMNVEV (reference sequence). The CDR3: CASSLAHPNTEAFF. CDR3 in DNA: TGTGCCAGCAGTTTAGCACACCCGAACACTGAAGCTTTCTTT.

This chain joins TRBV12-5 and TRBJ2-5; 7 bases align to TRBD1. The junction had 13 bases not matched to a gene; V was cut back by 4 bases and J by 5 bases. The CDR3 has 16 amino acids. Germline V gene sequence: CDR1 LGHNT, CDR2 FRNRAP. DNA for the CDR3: TGTGCTAGTGGTTCTACAAGGACAGGCGCTGAGGAGACCCAGTACTTC. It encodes CASGSTRTGAEETQYF.